This T cell receptor (beta chain) was sequenced for a study of vaccination effects on CD4 cells after COVID-19 (dated 2022 in TCRdb). Some background on the complete study: Two doses of either the BNT162b2 or the mRNA-1273 mRNA SARS-CoV-2 vaccine were administered to participants. The study compared SARS-CoV-2 spike-specific CD4+ TCR repertoires before and after mRNA vaccination in COVID-19 convalescent patients and infection-naive vaccine recipients. Pre-vaccine samples from two convalescent patients were drawn 16 days and one week before the first dose, 142 and 148 days after COVID-19 diagnosis. Altogether, around 9 COVID-19 convalescent patients and a handful of SARS-CoV-2-naive healthy vaccine recipients made up the full study. The Oncomine TCR Beta short-read assay on an Illumina iSeq 100 was used to sequence cultures from other donors in the study.

In this sample, this clone turned up a few times. Its antigen remains unidentified. No much larger clone exists at a distance of one base, and base qualities are not known. CDR3 length: 15 amino acids, cysteine to phenylalanine. Of the read, only the CDR3 DNA is kept; its 45 bases are in frame from base 1. The method was the immunoSEQ multiplex PCR assay. DNA from the cultured, isolated CD4+ T cells was subjected to TCR beta CDR3 sequencing. Processing in the source paper ran as follows. Non-productive TCR sequences were discarded, and reads were trimmed to the CDR3 region, with only CDR3s of 7 or more amino acids retained. Antigen-specific clonotypes were identified with the MANAFEST web app by comparing expansion in peptide wells against reference cultures. For clones to be considered positive, expansion at FDR<0.05 versus reference and all other wells, an odds ratio above 5, and a frequency above 0.1% in two replicate wells were required. Clonotypes significantly expanded in SARS-CoV-2 spike wells and in at least one common cold coronavirus spike condition were defined as cross-reactive. Using the stringdist R package, CDR3 similarity was measured by Levenshtein distance, and unrooted trees were constructed with ape in R 3.6.1. TCRdb obtained this table from immuneACCESS and retained in-frame rearrangements with V and J assigned. These tables miss some clones; where compared with another copy, unresolved V genes account for less than half of the shortfall, and the remainder is unexplained. V and J calls and clone size are given by that table; D and trimming were obtained from the DNA. For this sample the table gives about 27,000 clones, of which approximately 80% were detected only once. Together, the top ten hold roughly 19% of the sample.

To identify antigen-specific CD4+ T cell clonotypes by their expansion, the ViraFEST assay first stimulated PBMC with viral peptide pools and then applied TCR sequencing. After less than 13 days of culture, CD4+ T cells were isolated with the EasySep CD4+ T cell isolation kit. PCR-confirmed SARS-CoV-2 infection had occurred in convalescent patients between March and December 2020, before the Alpha, Beta and Delta variants emerged in the United States. Fewer than 2.5 million PBMC per well were cultured in IMDM with roughly 5% human AB serum, 8 to 10 IU/ml IL-2 and gentamicin, plus 10 ug/ml peptides. Half of the culture medium was replaced with fresh IL-2-containing medium on days 3 and 7. Unless noted otherwise, every peptide stimulation condition was grown in triplicate wells. Using Ficoll-Paque Plus gradient centrifugation, PBMC were separated from whole blood and then either used fresh or cryopreserved at -140C. The spike proteins of SARS-CoV-2 and of the common cold coronaviruses HCoV-NL63, HCoV-OC43 and HCoV-229E were spanned by overlapping peptide pools. The QIAamp micro DNA kit was used to extract genomic DNA from the cultured CD4+ T cells.

What the study reported, not specific to this receptor: Limitations of the study were the small number of convalescent patients and the absence of early post-infection timepoints. Both infection-induced and vaccine-induced clones contracted markedly at late post-vaccination timepoints, which is consistent with waning T cell responses. In convalescent patients, the post-vaccine spike-reactive repertoire consisted mainly of new vaccine-induced clones, largely distinct from infection-induced clones.

The chain is assembled from TRBV21-1 and TRBJ1-4. TRBV21-1 corresponds to a pseudogene. The source was CD4+ T cells from PBMCs cultured with HCoV-NL63 spike peptides, collected before COVID-19 vaccination. Per the publication, the cell subset or site label means: HCoV-NL63 spike overlapping peptide pool stimulation. The receptor was isolated from a human donor who had a prior SARS-CoV-2 infection. Here the CDR3 is given as CASSKGRGPREKLFF. The DNA is TGTGCCAGCAGCAAAGGGCGGGGTCCTCGGGAAAAACTGTTTTTT.